Listed here is a single TCR beta chain. Sequence at one end of the junction differs from germline and may be a read error. This record comes from a study of T cells in Graves' hyperthyroidism and ophthalmopathy. Germline V gene sequence: CDR1 MNHGY, CDR2 SVAAGI. The CDR3 extends over 15 amino acids. Researchers took RNA transcripts and amplified the TCR beta CDR3 regions from them. First-round RT-PCR with HTBI primers amplified the TCR CDR3 region. TCRdb redid the calling of the multiplex PCR reads with MiXCR, one entry per CDR3 protein. In the table there are approximately 400,000 distinct CDR3 sequences, roughly an eighth of which are singletons.

V is TRBV6-9 and J is TRBJ1-1; D is possibly TRBD1 (6 bases). This clonotype originated in a man in his forties or fifties with Graves' ophthalmopathy. The sequencing input was blood. This CDR3 is CASSYRLQGDTEAFF. DNA of the CDR3: TGTGCCAGCAGTTACAGGCTACAGGGAGACACTGAAGCGTTCTTT.